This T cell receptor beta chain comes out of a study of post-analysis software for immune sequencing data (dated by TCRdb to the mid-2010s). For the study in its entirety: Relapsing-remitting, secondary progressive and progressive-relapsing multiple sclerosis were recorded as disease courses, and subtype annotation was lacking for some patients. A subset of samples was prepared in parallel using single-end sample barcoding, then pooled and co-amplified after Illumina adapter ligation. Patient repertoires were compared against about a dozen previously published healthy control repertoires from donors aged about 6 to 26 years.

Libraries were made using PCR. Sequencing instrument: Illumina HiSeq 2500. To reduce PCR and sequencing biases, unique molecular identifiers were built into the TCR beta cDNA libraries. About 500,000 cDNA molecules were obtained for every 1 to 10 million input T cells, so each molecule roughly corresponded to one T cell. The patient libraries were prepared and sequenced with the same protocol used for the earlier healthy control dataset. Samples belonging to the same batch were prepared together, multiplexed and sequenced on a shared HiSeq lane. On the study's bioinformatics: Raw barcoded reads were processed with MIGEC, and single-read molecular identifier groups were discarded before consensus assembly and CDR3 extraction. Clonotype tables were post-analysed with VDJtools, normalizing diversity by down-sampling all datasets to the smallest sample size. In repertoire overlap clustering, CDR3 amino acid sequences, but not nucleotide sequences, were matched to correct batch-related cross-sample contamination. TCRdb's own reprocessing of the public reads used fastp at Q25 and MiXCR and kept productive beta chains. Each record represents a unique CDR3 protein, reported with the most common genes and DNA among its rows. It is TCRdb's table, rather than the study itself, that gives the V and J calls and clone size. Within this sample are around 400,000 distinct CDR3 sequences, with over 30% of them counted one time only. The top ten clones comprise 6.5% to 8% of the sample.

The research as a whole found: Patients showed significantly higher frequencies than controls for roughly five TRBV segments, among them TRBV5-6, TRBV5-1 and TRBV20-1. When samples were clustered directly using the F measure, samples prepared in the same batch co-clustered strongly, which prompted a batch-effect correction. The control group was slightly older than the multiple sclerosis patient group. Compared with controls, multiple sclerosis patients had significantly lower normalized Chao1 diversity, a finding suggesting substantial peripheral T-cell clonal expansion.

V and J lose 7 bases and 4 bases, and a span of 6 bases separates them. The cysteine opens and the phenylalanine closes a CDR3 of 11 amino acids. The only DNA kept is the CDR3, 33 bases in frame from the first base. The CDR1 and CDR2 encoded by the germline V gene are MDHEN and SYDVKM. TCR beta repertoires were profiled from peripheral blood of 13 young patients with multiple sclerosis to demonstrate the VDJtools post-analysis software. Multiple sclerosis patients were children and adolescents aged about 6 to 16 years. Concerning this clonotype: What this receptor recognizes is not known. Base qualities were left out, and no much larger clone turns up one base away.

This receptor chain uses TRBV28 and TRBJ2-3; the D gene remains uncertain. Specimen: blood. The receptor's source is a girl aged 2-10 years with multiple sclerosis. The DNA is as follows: TGTGCCAGCACCGTGGCAGATACGCAGTATTTT. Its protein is CASTVADTQYF.